The 2 T cell receptor beta chains below were found in one sample sequenced in a study of cytomegalovirus exposure and HLA in healthy donors. The PCR was carried out with 60 Vbeta primers and 13 Jbeta primers. Using immunoSEQ multiplex PCR, the repertoire was profiled, and TCRdb retains in-frame clones only, with some absent. Seen in this sample are around 44,000 clones; the ten most common clones hold roughly 5.5%. Sequenced material: PBMCs. The receptors were gathered from a male donor in good health and CMV-seropositive.

The V and J genes are TRBV4-3 and TRBJ1-1; TRBD1 matches at 12 bases. Trimming took 0 bases from V and 11 from J; bases not matched to a gene: 10. The CDR3 runs 16 residues. From germline, CDR1 is LGHNA and CDR2 YSLEER. The CDR3: CASSQDWGTGGTTAFF. The CDR3 DNA follows: TGCGCCAGCAGCCAAGATTGGGGGACAGGGGGCACGACGGCTTTCTTT.

The chain has TRBV19 and TRBJ1-1, with 7 nucleotides matching TRBD1. V lost 5 bases and J lost 4; bases outside the gene matches: 7. Germline-derived CDR1 and CDR2 are LNHDA and SQIVND (reference sequence). The CDR3 sequence is 14 residues long. CDR3 nucleotides: TGTGCCAGTAGTGAGGGGGCGAGTCTCACTGAAGCTTTCTTT. It translates to CASSEGASLTEAFF.